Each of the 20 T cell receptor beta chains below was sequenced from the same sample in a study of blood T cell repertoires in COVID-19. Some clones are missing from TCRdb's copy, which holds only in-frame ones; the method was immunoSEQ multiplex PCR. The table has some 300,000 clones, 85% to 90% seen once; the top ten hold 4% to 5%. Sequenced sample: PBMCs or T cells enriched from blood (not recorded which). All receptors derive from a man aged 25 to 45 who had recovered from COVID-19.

This CDR3 reads CAWSERRIGGQETQYF. DNA of the CDR3: TGTGCCTGGAGTGAACGGAGGATAGGGGGCCAAGAGACCCAGTACTTC. The V and J genes are TRBV30 and TRBJ2-5; the D gene is possibly TRBD1 (6 bases). The V and J ends lost 1 base and 1 base respectively, with 16 bases between them. CDR3 length: 16 residues. CDR1 GTSNPN and CDR2 SVGIG come from the germline V gene (reference sequence).

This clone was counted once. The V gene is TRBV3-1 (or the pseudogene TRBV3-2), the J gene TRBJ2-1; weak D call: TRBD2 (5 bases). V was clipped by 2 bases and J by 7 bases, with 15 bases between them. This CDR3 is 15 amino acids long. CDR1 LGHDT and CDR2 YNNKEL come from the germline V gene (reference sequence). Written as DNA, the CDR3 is TGTGCCAGCAGCCAACCCCTGGCGCGCGGGAATGAGCAGTTCTTC. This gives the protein CASSQPLARGNEQFF.

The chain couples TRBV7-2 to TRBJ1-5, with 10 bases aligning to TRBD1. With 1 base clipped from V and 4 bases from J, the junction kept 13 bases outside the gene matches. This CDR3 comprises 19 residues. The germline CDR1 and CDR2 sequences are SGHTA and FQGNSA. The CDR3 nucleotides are TGTGCCAGCAGCTTAGTGGGGGACAGGGGCCCAAACAGTAATCAGCCCCAGCATTTT. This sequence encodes CASSLVGDRGPNSNQPQHF.

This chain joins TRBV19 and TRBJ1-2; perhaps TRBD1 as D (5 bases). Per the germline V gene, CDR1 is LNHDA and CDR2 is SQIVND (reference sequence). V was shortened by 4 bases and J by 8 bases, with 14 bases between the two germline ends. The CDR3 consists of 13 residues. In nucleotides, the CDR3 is TGTGCCAGTAGTAAGGCTCGGGGGGAAGGCTACACCTTC. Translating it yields CASSKARGEGYTF.

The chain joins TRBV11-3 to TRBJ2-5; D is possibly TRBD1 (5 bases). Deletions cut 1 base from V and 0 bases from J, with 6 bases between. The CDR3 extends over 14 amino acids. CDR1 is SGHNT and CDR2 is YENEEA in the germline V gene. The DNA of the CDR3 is TGTGCCAGCAGCTTAGGGACACACCAAGAGACCCAGTACTTC. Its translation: CASSLGTHQETQYF.

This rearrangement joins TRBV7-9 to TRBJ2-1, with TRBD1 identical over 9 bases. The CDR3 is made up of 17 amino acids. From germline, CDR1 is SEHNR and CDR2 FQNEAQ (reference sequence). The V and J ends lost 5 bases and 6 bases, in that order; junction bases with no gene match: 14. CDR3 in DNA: TGTGCCAGCAGCCATCCCAAGGACAGGGGTGCAGTCAATGAGCAGTTCTTC. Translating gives CASSHPKDRGAVNEQFF.

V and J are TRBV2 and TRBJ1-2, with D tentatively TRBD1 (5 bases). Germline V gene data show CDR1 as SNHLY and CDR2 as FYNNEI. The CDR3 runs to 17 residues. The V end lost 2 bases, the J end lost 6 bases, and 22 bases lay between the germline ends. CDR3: CASSETSVGLVGNGYTF. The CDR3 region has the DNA TGTGCCAGCAGTGAAACTTCAGTGGGGCTGGTTGGGAATGGCTACACCTTC.

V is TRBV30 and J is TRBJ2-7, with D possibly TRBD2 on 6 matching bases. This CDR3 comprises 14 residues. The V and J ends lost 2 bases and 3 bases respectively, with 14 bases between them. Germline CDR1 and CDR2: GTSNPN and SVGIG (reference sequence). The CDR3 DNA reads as TGTGCCTGGAGTCGGGGGAGTAGTAGCTACGAGCAGTACTTC. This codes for CAWSRGSSSYEQYF.

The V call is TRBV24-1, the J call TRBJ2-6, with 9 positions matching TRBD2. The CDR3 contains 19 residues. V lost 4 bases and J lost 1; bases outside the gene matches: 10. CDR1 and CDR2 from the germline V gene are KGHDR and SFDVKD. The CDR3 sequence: CATSESRAGGLSGANVLTF. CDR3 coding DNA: TGTGCCACCAGTGAAAGCCGAGCGGGAGGTTTGTCTGGGGCCAACGTCCTGACTTTC.

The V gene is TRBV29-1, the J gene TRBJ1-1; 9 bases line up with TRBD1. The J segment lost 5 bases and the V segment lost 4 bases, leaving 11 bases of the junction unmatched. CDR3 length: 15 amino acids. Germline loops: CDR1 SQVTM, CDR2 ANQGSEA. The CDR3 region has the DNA TGCAGCGTTGCACAGGGGGCTACGCGAGGGACTGAAGCTTTCTTT. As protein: CSVAQGATRGTEAFF.

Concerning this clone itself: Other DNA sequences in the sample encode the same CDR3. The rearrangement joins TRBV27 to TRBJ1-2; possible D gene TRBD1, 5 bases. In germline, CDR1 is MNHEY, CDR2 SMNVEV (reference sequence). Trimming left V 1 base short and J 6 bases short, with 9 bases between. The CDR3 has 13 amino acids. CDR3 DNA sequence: TGTGCCAGCAGTTTATACCGGGGGGATGGCTACACCTTC. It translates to CASSLYRGDGYTF.

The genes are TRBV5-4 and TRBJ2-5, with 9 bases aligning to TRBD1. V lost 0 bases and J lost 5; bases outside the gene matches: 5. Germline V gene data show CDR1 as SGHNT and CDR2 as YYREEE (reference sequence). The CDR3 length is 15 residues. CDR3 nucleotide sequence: TGTGCCAGCAGCTTGGATCTCGACAGGGGGGAGACCCAGTACTTC. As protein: CASSLDLDRGETQYF. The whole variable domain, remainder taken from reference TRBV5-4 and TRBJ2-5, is ETGVTQSPTHLIKTRGQQVTLRCSSQSGHNTVSWYQQALGQGPQFIFQYYREEENGRGNFPPRFSGLQFPNYSSELNVNALELDDSALYLCASSLDLDRGETQYFGPGTRLLVL.

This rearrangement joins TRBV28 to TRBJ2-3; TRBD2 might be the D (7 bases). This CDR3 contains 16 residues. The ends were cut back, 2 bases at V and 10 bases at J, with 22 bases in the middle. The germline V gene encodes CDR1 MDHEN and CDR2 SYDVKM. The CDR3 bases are TGTGCCAGCAGTTTAGTTCGGGGGGCGCCCCCGGGTCCGCAGTATTTT. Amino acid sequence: CASSLVRGAPPGPQYF.

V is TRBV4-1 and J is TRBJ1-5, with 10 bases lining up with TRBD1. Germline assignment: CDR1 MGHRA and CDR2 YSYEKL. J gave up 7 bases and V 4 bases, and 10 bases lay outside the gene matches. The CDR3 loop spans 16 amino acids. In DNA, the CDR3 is TGCGCCAGCAGCCCAGGCGACAGGGGGCTCTACCAGCCCCAGCATTTT. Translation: CASSPGDRGLYQPQHF.

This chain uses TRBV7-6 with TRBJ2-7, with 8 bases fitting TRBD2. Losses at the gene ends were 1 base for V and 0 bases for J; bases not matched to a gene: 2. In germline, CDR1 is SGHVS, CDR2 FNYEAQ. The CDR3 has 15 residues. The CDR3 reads CASSLESGSSYEQYF. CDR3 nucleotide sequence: TGTGCCAGCAGCTTAGAGAGCGGGAGCTCCTACGAGCAGTACTTC.

CDR3 nucleotide sequence: TGCAGCGCTCCGACAGGCCACCAAGAGACCCAGTACTTC. Translated: CSAPTGHQETQYF. The chain employs TRBV29-1 and TRBJ2-5; weak D call: TRBD1 (6 bases). Trimming removed 7 bases at V and 0 bases at J, with 12 bases between. CDR3 length equals 13 residues. From germline, CDR1 is SQVTM and CDR2 ANQGSEA.

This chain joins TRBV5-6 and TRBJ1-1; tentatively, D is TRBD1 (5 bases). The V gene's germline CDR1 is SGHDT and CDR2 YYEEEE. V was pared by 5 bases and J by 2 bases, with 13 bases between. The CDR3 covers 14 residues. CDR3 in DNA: TGTGCCAGCAGACCACAGGCGCTCAACACTGAAGCTTTCTTT. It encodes CASRPQALNTEAFF.

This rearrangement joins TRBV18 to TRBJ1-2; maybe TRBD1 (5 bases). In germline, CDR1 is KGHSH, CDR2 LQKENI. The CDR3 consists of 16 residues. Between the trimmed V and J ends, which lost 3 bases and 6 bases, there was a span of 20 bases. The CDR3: CASSPLERGTVDGYTF. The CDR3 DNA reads TGTGCCAGCTCACCGCTCGAAAGGGGAACTGTCGATGGCTACACCTTC.

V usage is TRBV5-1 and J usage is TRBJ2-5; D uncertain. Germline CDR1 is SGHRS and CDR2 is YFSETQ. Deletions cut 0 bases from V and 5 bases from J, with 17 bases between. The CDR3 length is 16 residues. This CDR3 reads CASSLADGYAAETQYF. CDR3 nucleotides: TGCGCCAGCAGCTTGGCCGACGGGTATGCGGCGGAGACCCAGTACTTC.

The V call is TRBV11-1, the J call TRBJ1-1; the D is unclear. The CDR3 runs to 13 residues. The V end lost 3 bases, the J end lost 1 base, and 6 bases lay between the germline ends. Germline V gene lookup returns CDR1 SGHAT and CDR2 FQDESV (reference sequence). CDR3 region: CASSFNGNTEAFF. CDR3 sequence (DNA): TGTGCCAGCAGCTTTAACGGGAACACTGAAGCTTTCTTT.